This T cell receptor (beta chain) originates from a study of control samples from healthy donors and cancer patients. Only in-frame clones appear in the TCRdb table, and some are missing; sequencing was by immunoSEQ multiplex PCR. The sample comprises around 77,000 clones, 85% to 95% of which are singletons, and nearly 6% rests with the top ten. Germline V gene data show CDR1 as SGDLS and CDR2 as YYNGEE. The CDR3 spans 13 residues. J lost 8 bases, V lost 6 bases, and 8 bases had no gene match. Sequenced: blood. The receptor was isolated from a woman aged 60-75 years in good health. The genes are TRBV9 and TRBJ2-1, with 7 nucleotides matching TRBD1. The CDR3 sequence is CASNTGVSDEQFF. CDR3 sequence (DNA): TGTGCCAGCAATACAGGGGTAAGCGATGAGCAGTTCTTC. Full variable domain (outside the CDR3, taken from reference TRBV9 and TRBJ2-1): DSGVTQTPKHLITATGQRVTLRCSPRSGDLSVYWYQQSLDQGLQFLIQYYNGEERAKGNILERFSAQQFPDLHSELNLSSLELGDSALYFCASNTGVSDEQFFGPGTRLTVL.